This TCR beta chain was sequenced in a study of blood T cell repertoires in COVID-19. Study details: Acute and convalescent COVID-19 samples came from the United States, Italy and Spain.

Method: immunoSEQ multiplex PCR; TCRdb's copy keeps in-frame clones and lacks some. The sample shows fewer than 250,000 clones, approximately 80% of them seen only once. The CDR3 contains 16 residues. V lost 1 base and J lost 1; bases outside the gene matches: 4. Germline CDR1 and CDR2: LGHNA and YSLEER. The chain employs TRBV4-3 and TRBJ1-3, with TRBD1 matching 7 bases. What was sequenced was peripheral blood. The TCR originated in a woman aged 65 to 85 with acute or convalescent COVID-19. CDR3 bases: TGCGCCAGCAGCCAAGGTCACAGGGGTTCTGGAAACACCATATATTTT. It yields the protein CASSQGHRGSGNTIYF.